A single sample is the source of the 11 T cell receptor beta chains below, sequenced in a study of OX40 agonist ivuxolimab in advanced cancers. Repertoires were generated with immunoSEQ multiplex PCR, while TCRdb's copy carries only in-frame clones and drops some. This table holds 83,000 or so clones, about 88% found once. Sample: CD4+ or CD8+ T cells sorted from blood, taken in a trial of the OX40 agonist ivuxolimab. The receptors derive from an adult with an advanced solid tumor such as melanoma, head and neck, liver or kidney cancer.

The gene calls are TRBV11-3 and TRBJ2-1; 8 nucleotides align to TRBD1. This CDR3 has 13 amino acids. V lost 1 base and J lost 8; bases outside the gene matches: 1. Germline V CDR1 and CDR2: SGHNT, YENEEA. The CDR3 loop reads CASSLGDRHEQFF. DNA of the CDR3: TGTGCCAGCAGCTTAGGGGACAGGCATGAGCAGTTCTTC.

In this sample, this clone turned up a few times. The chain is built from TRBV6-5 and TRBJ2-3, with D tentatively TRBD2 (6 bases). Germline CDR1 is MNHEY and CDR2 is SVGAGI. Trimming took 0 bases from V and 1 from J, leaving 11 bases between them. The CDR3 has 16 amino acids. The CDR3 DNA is TGTGCCAGCAGTTACTCCTGGAGGGTTGGCACAGATACGCAGTATTTT. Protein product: CASSYSWRVGTDTQYF.

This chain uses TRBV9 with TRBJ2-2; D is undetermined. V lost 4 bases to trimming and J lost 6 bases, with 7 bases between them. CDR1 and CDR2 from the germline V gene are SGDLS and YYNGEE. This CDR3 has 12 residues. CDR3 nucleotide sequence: TGTGCCAGCAGCTCCACGGCCGGGGAGCTGTTTTTT. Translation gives CASSSTAGELFF.

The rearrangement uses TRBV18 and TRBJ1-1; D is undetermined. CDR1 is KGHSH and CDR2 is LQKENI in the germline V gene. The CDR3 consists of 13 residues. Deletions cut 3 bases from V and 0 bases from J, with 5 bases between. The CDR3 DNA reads TGTGCCAGCTCACCTAGGATGAACACTGAAGCTTTCTTT. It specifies CASSPRMNTEAFF.

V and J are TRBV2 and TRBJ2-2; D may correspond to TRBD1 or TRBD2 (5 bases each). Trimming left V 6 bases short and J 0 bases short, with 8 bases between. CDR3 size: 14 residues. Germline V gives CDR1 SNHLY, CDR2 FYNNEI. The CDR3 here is CASRLGANTGELFF. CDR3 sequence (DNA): TGTGCCAGCAGGTTGGGGGCGAACACCGGGGAGCTGTTTTTT.

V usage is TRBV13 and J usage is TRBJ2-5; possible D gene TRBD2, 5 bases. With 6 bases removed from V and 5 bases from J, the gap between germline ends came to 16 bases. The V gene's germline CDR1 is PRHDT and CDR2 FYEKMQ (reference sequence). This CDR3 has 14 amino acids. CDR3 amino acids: CASRRGSGIETQYF. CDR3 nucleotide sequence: TGTGCCAGCAGACGGGGTTCGGGAATCGAGACCCAGTACTTC.

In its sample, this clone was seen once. The CDR3 sequence: CASSQGDRLVQPQHF. The CDR3 region has the DNA TGCGCCAGCAGCCAAGGCGACCGCCTCGTCCAGCCCCAGCATTTT. The chain employs TRBV4-1 and TRBJ1-5; unclear D gene. This CDR3 is 15 amino acids long. V was shortened by 1 base and J by 7 bases, with 14 bases between the two germline ends. The germline V gene has CDR1 MGHRA and CDR2 YSYEKL.

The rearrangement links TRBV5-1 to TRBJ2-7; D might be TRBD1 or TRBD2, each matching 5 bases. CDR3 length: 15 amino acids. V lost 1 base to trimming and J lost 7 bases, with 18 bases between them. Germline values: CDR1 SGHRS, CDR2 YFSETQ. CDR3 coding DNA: TGCGCCAGCAGCTTGAGGGCCGGGGCCGGTGGAGAGCAGTACTTC. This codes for CASSLRAGAGGEQYF.

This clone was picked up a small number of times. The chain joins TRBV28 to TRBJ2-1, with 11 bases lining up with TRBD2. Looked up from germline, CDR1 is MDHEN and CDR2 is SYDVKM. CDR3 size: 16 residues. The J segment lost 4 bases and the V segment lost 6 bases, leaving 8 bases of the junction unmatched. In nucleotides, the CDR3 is TGTGCCAGCAGCTTCAAGGGACTAGCGGTATACAATGAGCAGTTCTTC. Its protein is CASSFKGLAVYNEQFF. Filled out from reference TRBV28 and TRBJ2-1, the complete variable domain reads DVKVTQSSRYLVKRTGEKVFLECVQDMDHENMFWYRQDPGLGLRLIYFSYDVKMKEKGDIPEGYSVSREKKERFSLILESASTNQTSMYLCASSFKGLAVYNEQFFGPGTRLTVL.

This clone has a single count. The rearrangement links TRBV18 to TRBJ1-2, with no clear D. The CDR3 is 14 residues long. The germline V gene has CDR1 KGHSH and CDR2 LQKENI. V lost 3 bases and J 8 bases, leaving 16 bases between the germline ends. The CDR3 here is CASSPSKTVFGYTF. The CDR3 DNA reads TGTGCCAGCTCACCCTCGAAAACAGTCTTCGGCTACACCTTC.

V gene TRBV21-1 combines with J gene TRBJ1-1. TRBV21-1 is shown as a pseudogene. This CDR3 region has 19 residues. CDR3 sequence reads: CASSKRGGGLERLDTEAFF. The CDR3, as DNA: TGTGCCAGCAGCAAACGGGGAGGGGGGCTAGAGAGGTTGGACACTGAAGCTTTCTTT.